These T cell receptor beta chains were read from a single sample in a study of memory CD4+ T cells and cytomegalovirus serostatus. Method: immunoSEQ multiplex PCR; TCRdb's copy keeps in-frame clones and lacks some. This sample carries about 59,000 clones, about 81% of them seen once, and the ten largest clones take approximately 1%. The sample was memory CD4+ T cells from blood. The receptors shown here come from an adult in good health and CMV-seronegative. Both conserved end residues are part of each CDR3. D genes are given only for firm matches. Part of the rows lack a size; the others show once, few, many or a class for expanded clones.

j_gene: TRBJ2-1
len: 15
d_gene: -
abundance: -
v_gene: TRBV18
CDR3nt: TGTGCCAGCTCACCCCCTAGCAGGGCCCGCAATGAGCAGTTCTTC
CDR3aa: CASSPPSRARNEQFF

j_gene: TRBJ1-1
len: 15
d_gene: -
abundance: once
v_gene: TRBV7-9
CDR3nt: TGTGCCAGCACCTTGCGCGCAGGGTTAGGCACTGAAGCTTTCTTT
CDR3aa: CASTLRAGLGTEAFF

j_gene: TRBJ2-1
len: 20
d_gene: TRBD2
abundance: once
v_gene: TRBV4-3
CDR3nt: TGCGCCAGCAGCCAAGATTTTCAGGGATCATGGACTAGCGGAGACAATGAGCAGTTCTTC
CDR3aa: CASSQDFQGSWTSGDNEQFF

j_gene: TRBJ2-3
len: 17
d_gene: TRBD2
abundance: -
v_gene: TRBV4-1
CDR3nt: TGCGCCAGCAGCCCTGAGGTGGCGGGGGGCGACACAGATACGCAGTATTTT
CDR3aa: CASSPEVAGGDTDTQYF

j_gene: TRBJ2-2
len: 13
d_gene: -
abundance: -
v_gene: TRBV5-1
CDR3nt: TGCGCCAGCAGCTTACAGGACACCGGGGAGCTGTTTTTT
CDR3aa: CASSLQDTGELFF

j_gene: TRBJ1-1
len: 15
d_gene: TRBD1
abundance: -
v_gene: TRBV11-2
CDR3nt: TGTGCCAGCAGCTTGCGGACAGGGAGGGACACTGAAGCTTTCTTT
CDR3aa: CASSLRTGRDTEAFF

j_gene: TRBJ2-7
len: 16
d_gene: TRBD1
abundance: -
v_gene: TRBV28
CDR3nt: TGTGCCAGCAGGGCGCGTCCTGGACAGGGGCTCTACGAGCAGTACTTC
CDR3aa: CASRARPGQGLYEQYF

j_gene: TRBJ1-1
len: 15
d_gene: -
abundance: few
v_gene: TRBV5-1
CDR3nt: TGCGCCAGCAGCTTGGGGCACCGGCAGAACACTGAAGCTTTCTTT
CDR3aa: CASSLGHRQNTEAFF

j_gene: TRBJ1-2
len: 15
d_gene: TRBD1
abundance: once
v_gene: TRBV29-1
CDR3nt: TGCAGCGTTGATCGGGACAGGCCAGCTAACTATGGCTACACCTTC
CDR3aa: CSVDRDRPANYGYTF

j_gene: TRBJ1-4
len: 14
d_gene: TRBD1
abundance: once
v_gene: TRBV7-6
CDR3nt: TGTGCCAGCAGCTCGGGACAGGGGAGGGAAAAACTGTTTTTT
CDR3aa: CASSSGQGREKLFF

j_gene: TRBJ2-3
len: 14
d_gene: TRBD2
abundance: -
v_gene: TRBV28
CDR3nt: TGTGCCAGCAGCCGCGGGGGGGCAAGAGATACGCAGTATTTT
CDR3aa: CASSRGGARDTQYF

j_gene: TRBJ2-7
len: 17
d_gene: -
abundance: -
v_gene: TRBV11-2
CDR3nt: TGTGCCAGCAGCTCCCTGCGCGCAGGGCCTAGCTCCTACGAGCAGTACTTC
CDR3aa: CASSSLRAGPSSYEQYF

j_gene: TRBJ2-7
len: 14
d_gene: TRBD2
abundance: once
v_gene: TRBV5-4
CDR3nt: TGTGCCAGCAGCTTAGCGGGAGGGAACTACGAGCAGTACTTC
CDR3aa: CASSLAGGNYEQYF

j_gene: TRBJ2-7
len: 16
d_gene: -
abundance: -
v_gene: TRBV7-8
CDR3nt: TGTGCCAGCAGCTTAGGCTCGATTCAGATAGGCCACGAGCAGTACTTC
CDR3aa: CASSLGSIQIGHEQYF

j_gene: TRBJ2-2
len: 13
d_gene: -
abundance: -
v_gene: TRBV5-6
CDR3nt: TGTGCCAGCACCCCGTGGGGTACCGGGGAGCTGTTTTTT
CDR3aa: CASTPWGTGELFF

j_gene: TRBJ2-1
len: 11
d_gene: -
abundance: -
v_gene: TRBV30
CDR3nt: TGTGCCTGGAGTAACCCCAATGAGCAGTTCTTC
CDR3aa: CAWSNPNEQFF

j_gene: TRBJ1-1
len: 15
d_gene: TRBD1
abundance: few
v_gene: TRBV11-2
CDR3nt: TGTGCCAGCAGCGTTCGGACAGGGCCGAACACTGAAGCTTTCTTT
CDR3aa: CASSVRTGPNTEAFF

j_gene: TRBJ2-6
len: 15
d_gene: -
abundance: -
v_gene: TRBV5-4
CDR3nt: TGTGCCAGCAGCTCTAAAGCCTCTGGGGCCAACGTCCTGACTTTC
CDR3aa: CASSSKASGANVLTF

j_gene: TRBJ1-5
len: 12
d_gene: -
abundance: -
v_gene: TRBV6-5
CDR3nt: TGTGCCAGCAGCACAGGGAATCAGCCCCAGCATTTT
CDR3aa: CASSTGNQPQHF

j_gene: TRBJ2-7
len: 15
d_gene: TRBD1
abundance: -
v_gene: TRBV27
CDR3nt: TGTGCCAGCAGTTCCGGACAGGGCTTCTACTACGAGCAGTACTTC
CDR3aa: CASSSGQGFYYEQYF

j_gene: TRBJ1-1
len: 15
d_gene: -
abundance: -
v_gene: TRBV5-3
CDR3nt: TGTGCCAGAAGCTTCCGCAGGGTCGGGAACACTGAAGCTTTCTTT
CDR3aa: CARSFRRVGNTEAFF

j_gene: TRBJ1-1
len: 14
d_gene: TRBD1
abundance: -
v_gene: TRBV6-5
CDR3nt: TGTGCCAGCAGACCCGAGGGGGCGCGACCTGAAGCTTTCTTT
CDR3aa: CASRPEGARPEAFF

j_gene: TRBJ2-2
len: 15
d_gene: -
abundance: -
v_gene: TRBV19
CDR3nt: TGTGCCAGTAGCCCCCAGACAGGCGGCACCGGGGAGCTGTTTTTT
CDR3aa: CASSPQTGGTGELFF

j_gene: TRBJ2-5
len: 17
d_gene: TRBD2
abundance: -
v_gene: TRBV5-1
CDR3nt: TGCGCCAGCAGCTTGTCGCCCGGGACTAGGCTCCAAGAGACCCAGTACTTC
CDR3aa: CASSLSPGTRLQETQYF

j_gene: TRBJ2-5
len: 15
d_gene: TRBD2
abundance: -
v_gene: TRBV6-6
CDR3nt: TGTGCCAGCAGTAGGCGGACTAGCGGGCAAGAGACCCAGTACTTC
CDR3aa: CASSRRTSGQETQYF

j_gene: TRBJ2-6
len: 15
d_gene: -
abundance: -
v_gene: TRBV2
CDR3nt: TGTGCCAGCTGGGGGGGCAACTCTGGGGCCAACGTCCTGACTTTC
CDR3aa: CASWGGNSGANVLTF

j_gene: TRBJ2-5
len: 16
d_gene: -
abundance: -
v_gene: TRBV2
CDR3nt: TGTGCCAGCAGTCCACCAAGTATTAGTATACAAGAGACCCAGTACTTC
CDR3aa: CASSPPSISIQETQYF

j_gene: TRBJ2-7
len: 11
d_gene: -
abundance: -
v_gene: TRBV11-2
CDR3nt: TGTGCCAGCAGCTCAGCCTACGAGCAGTACTTC
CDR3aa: CASSSAYEQYF

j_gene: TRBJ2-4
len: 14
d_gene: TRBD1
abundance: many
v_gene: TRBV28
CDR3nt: TGTGCCAGCAACTCTCCGGGACAGGGAAACATTCAGTACTTC
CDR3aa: CASNSPGQGNIQYF

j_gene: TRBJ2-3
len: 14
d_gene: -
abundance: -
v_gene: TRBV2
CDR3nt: TGTGCCAGCAGTGGGGGAAGTAGCACAGATACGCAGTATTTT
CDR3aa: CASSGGSSTDTQYF

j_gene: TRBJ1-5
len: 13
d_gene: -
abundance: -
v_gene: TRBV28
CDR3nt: TGTGCCAGCAGTTTTGAGGGATCGGAGCCCCAGCATTTT
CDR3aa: CASSFEGSEPQHF

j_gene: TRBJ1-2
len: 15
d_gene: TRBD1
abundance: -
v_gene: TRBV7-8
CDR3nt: TGTGCCAGCAGCCCTGGTCGTGGGGACAGGGATGGCTACACCTTC
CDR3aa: CASSPGRGDRDGYTF

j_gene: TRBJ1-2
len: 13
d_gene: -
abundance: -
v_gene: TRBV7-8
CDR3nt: TGTGCCAGCAGCCAGGCGGGACAAGGGGGCTACACCTTC
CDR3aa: CASSQAGQGGYTF

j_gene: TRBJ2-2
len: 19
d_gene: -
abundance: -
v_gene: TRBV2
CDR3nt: TGTGCCAGCAGTGAACGTAGCAGGGCAGGGATCGGAGGCACCGGGGAGCTGTTTTTT
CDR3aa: CASSERSRAGIGGTGELFF

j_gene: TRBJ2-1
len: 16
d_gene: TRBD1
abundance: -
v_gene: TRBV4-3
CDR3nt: TGCGCCAGCAGCCCCGCAAACAGGGGGCGCTTCAATGAGCAGTTCTTC
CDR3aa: CASSPANRGRFNEQFF

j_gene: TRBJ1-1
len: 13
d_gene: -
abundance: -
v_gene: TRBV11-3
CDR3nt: TGTGCCACCGAGGTCGGGGATTTAACTGAAGCTTTCTTT
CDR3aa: CATEVGDLTEAFF

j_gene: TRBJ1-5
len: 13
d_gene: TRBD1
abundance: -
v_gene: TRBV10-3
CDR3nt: TGTGCCACCGACAGGGATGTCGGTCAGCCCCAGCATTTT
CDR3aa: CATDRDVGQPQHF

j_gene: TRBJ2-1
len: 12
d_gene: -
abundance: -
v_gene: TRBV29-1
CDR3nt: TGCAGCGTTGCTAGCGCCCACAATGAGCAGTTCTTC
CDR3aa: CSVASAHNEQFF

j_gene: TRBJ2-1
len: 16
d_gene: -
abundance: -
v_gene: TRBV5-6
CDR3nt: TGTGCCAGCAGCTTGGACGTGGGGACCAAATACAATGAGCAGTTCTTC
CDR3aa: CASSLDVGTKYNEQFF

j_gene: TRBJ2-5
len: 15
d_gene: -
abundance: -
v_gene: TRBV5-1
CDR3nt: TGCGCCAGCAGCTTGGACATCACCCCAACCGAGACCCAGTACTTC
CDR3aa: CASSLDITPTETQYF

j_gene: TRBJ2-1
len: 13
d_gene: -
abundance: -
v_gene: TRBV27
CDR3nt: TGTGCCAGCAGTTCCGCAGAGGACAATGAGCAGTTCTTC
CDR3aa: CASSSAEDNEQFF

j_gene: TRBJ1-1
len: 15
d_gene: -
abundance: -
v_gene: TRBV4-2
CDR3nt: TGTGCCAGCAGCCAAGGGCGAGGGTCGAACACTGAAGCTTTCTTT
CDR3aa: CASSQGRGSNTEAFF

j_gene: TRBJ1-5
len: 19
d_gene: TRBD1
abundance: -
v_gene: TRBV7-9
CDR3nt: TGTGCCAGCAGCCCCTCCCCACAGGGGCCCTATTATTGGAATCAGCCCCAGCATTTT
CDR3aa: CASSPSPQGPYYWNQPQHF

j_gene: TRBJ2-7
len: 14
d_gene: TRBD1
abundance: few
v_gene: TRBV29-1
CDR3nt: TGCAGCGTTGAAATACAGGGGGCTTCCTACGAGCAGTACTTC
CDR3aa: CSVEIQGASYEQYF

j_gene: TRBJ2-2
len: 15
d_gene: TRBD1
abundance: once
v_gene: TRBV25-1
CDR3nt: TGTGCCAGCAGTCGGGACAGGATTCCCCCCGGGGAGCTGTTTTTT
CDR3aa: CASSRDRIPPGELFF

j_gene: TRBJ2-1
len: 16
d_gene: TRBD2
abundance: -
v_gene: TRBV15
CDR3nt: TGTGCCACCAGCGGTGGAGCGGGAAACTCCTACAATGAGCAGTTCTTC
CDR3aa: CATSGGAGNSYNEQFF

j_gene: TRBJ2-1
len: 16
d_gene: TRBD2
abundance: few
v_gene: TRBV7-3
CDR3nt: TGTGCCAGCAGCTTAACATCGGGACTAGCGATGAGAGAGCAGTTCTTC
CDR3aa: CASSLTSGLAMREQFF